Sequencing of this T cell receptor beta chain was carried out in a study of cytomegalovirus exposure and HLA in healthy donors. As for this clone: Its antigen is undetermined.

The PCR used 60 Vbeta and 13 Jbeta primers. Clones were read by immunoSEQ multiplex PCR, and TCRdb kept only the in-frame ones, dropping some. The sample lists some 86,000 clones, more than 75% occurring once. V was pared by 3 bases and J by 8 bases, with 10 bases between. Germline values: CDR1 DFQATT, CDR2 SNEGSKA (reference sequence). CDR3 length: 11 amino acids. Overall study findings and caveats: In an earlier analysis, in about 530 donors, most V segments appeared productive either ~90% or ~30% of the time.

The chain uses TRBV20-1 and TRBJ1-1; possibly TRBD1 for D (6 bases). The receptor was derived from a woman between 35 and 50 years old in good health and CMV-seropositive. The specimen was PBMCs. The CDR3: CSARGASEAFF. CDR3 coding DNA: TGCAGTGCTAGGGGGGCCTCGGAAGCTTTCTTT.